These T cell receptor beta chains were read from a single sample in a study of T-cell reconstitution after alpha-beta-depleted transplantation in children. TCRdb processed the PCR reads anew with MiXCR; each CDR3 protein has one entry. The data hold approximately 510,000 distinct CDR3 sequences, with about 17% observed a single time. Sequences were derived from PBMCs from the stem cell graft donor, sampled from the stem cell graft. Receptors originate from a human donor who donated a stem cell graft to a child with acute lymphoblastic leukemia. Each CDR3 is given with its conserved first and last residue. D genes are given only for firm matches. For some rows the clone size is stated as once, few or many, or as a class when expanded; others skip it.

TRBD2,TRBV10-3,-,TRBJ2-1,CAISGVTSGIVNEQFF,TGTGCCATCAGTGGTGTGACTAGCGGGATTGTAAATGAGCAGTTCTTC
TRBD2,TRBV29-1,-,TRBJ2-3,CSVVPLLAGGGDTQYF,TGCAGCGTTGTTCCCCTACTAGCGGGAGGGGGGGATACGCAGTATTTT
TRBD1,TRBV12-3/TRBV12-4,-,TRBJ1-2,CASSLRAGQGSYGYTF,TGTGCCAGCAGCCTAAGGGCAGGACAGGGGAGCTATGGCTACACCTTC
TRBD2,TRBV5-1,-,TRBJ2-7,CASALGQRETSYEQYF,TGCGCCAGCGCCCTCGGCCAGCGGGAGACCTCCTACGAGCAGTACTTC
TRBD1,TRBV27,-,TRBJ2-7,CASRGTGQGTYEQYF,TGTGCCAGCAGGGGGACGGGACAGGGCACCTACGAGCAGTACTTC
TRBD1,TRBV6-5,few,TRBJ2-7,CASSYGTGPPYEQYF,TGTGCCAGCAGTTACGGGACAGGGCCCCCCTACGAGCAGTACTTC
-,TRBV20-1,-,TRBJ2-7,CSATGTTFYEQYF,TGCAGTGCTACCGGCACTACTTTTTACGAGCAGTACTTC
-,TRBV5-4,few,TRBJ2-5,CASSLEQAQETQYF,TGTGCCAGCAGCTTGGAGCAGGCCCAAGAGACCCAGTACTTC
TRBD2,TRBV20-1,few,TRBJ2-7,CSAYRRAGGKYEQYF,TGCAGTGCTTATCGAAGAGCGGGAGGCAAGTACGAGCAGTACTTC
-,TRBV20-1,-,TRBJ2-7,CSAIGDYEQYF,TGCAGTGCTATAGGAGATTACGAGCAGTACTTC
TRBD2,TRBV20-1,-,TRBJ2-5,CSARDPAGVYRGETQYF,TGCAGTGCTAGAGATCCCGCGGGAGTGTATCGAGGAGAGACCCAGTACTTC
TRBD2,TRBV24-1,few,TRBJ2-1,CATSDVTSGGRNEQFF,TGTGCCACCAGTGATGTGACTAGCGGGGGGAGGAATGAGCAGTTCTTC
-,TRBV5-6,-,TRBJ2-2,CASRPVGSGELFF,TGTGCCAGCAGACCTGTAGGTTCCGGGGAGCTGTTTTTT
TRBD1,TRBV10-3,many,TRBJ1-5,CAIRGTDVYSNQPQHF,TGTGCCATCAGAGGGACAGACGTTTATAGCAATCAGCCCCAGCATTTT
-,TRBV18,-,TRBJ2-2,CASSPLFLKSGELFF,TGTGCCAGCTCACCATTGTTCCTCAAATCCGGGGAGCTGTTTTTT
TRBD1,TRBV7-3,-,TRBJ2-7,CASSPWDRGDLEQYF,TGTGCCAGCAGCCCCTGGGACAGGGGAGATCTCGAGCAGTACTTC
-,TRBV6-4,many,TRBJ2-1,CASSVQGRSSYNEQFF,TGTGCCAGCAGTGTCCAGGGGCGTAGCTCCTACAATGAGCAGTTCTTC
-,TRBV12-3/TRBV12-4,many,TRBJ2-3,CASSRARTDTDTQYF,TGTGCCAGCAGTAGGGCCAGGACCGACACAGATACGCAGTATTTT
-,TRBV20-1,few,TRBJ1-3,CSAGKQGLRNTIYF,TGCAGTGCTGGCAAACAGGGATTAAGAAACACCATATATTTT
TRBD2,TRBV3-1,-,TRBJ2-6,CASSLGFSSGESGSGANVLTF,TGTGCCAGCAGCCTCGGATTTAGTAGCGGGGAGTCGGGCTCTGGGGCCAACGTCCTGACTTTC
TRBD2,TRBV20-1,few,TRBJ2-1,CSARDKAGGWQQFF,TGCAGTGCTAGAGATAAGGCGGGAGGGTGGCAGCAGTTCTTC
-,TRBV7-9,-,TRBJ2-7,CASSPPETYEQYF,TGTGCCAGCAGCCCCCCGGAAACCTACGAGCAGTACTTC
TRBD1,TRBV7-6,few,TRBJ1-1,CASRAGTGMGTEAFF,TGTGCCAGCAGGGCCGGGACAGGGATGGGCACTGAAGCTTTCTTT
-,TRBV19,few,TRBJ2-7,CASSWRIGGPNEQYF,TGTGCCAGTAGTTGGAGAATAGGAGGGCCAAACGAGCAGTACTTC
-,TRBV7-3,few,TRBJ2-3,CASSLFGGSTDTQYF,TGTGCCAGCAGCTTATTCGGGGGTAGCACAGATACGCAGTATTTT
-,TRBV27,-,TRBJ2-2,CASSLWTEAGELFF,TGTGCCAGCAGTTTATGGACAGAGGCCGGGGAGCTGTTTTTT
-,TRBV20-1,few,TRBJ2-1,CSADGGPSYNEQFF,TGCAGTGCCGACGGAGGGCCGTCCTACAATGAGCAGTTCTTC
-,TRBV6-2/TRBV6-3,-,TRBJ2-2,CASRYLLNTGELFF,TGTGCCAGCAGGTACCTCCTTAACACCGGGGAGCTGTTTTTT
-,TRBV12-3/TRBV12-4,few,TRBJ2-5,CASSYTYRRTQETQYF,TGTGCCAGCAGTTACACCTACAGGCGGACGCAAGAGACCCAGTACTTC
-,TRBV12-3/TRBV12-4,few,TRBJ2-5,CASSLPGPLDF,TGTGCCAGCAGTTTACCCGGACCGCTTGACTTC
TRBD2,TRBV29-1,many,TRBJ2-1,CSVEDGAAGGTQFF,TGCAGCGTTGAAGATGGAGCGGCGGGAGGAACGCAGTTCTTC
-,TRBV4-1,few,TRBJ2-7,CASTQGGAGVGEQYF,TGCGCCAGCACTCAAGGCGGGGCAGGGGTAGGGGAGCAGTACTTC
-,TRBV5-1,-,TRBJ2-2,CASSFEETNTGELFF,TGCGCCAGCAGCTTCGAAGAGACGAACACCGGGGAGCTGTTTTTT
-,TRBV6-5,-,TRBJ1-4,CASSYSGGKLFF,TGTGCCAGCAGTTACTCCGGGGGAAAACTGTTTTTT
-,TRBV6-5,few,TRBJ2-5,CASSYDRLKYQETQYF,TGTGCCAGCAGTTACGACAGGCTAAAGTACCAAGAGACCCAGTACTTC
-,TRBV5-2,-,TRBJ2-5,CARGPRLSGETQYF,TGTGCCAGGGGCCCCCGGCTCAGCGGAGAGACCCAGTACTTC
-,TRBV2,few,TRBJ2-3,CASLVGLVAMNTQYF,TGTGCCAGCCTTGTGGGGCTAGTCGCTATGAATACGCAGTATTTT
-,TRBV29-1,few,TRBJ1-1,CSVEGARGNTEAFF,TGCAGCGTTGAGGGGGCCCGGGGGAACACTGAAGCTTTCTTT
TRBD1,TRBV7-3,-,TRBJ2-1,CASSPGGRIGGQFF,TGTGCCAGCAGCCCAGGGGGACGAATAGGTGGGCAGTTCTTC
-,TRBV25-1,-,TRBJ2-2,CASSDDSTNTGELFF,TGTGCCAGCAGTGACGACAGCACGAACACCGGGGAGCTGTTTTTT
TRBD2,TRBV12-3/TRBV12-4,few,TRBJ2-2,CASSPTSGPNTGELFF,TGTGCCAGCAGTCCGACTAGCGGTCCGAACACCGGGGAGCTGTTTTTT
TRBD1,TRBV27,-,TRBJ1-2,CASRRARGGYYGYTF,TGTGCCAGCAGAAGAGCCCGAGGGGGCTACTATGGCTACACCTTC
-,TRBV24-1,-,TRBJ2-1,CATSDPSWNEQFF,TGTGCCACCAGTGATCCAAGTTGGAATGAGCAGTTCTTC
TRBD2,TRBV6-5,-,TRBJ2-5,CASSWTSGTEETQYF,TGTGCCAGCAGTTGGACTAGCGGGACAGAGGAGACCCAGTACTTC
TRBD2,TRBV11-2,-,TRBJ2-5,CASSFFAGVGETQYF,TGTGCCAGCAGCTTTTTTGCGGGAGTTGGGGAGACCCAGTACTTC
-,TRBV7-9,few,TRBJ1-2,CASLTGGRFDGYTF,TGTGCCAGTCTTACGGGGGGTCGTTTTGATGGCTACACCTTC
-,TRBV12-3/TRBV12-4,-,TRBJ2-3,CASSSDGRTDTQYF,TGTGCCAGCAGCTCGGACGGTCGCACAGATACGCAGTATTTT
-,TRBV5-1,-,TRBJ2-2,CASRDGANTGELFF,TGCGCCAGCAGAGATGGGGCGAACACCGGGGAGCTGTTTTTT
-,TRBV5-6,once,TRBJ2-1,CASSLAPGTVSYNEQFF,TGTGCCAGCAGCTTGGCCCCCGGGACGGTCTCCTACAATGAGCAGTTCTTC
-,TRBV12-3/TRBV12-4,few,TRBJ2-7,CASSPRGGPGPYEQYF,TGTGCCAGCAGTCCCAGGGGGGGGCCCGGACCCTACGAGCAGTACTTC
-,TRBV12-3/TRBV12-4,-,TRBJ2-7,CASSGTDWAYEQYF,TGTGCCAGCAGCGGGACCGATTGGGCCTACGAGCAGTACTTC
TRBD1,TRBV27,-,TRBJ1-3,CASSQAGGSGNTIYF,TGTGCCAGCAGCCAGGCAGGGGGGAGTGGAAACACCATATATTTT
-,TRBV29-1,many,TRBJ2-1,CSVTGWGDEQFF,TGCAGCGTGACGGGTTGGGGAGATGAGCAGTTCTTC
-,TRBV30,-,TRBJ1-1,CAWSVTRVNRDFSMNTEAFF,TGTGCCTGGAGTGTCACTAGGGTAAACAGGGATTTTTCTATGAACACTGAAGCTTTCTTT
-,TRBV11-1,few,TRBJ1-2,CASSLTGPALRGYTF,TGTGCCAGCAGCTTGACCGGGCCCGCTTTGAGGGGCTACACCTTC
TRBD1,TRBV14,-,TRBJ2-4,CASSQGTGVLAKNIQYF,TGTGCCAGCAGCCAAGGGACAGGAGTGTTAGCCAAAAACATTCAGTACTTC
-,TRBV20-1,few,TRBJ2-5,CSARSEGGQAPQETQYF,TGCAGTGCTAGATCGGAGGGCGGACAGGCCCCACAAGAGACCCAGTACTTC